This is a list of T cell receptor beta chains from one sample in a study of blood T cell repertoires in COVID-19. The method was immunoSEQ multiplex PCR; TCRdb's version includes in-frame clones alone and lacks a portion of them. The sample includes about 260,000 clones, roughly four fifths of them seen just once. The sequenced sample consisted of peripheral blood. Receptors originate from a woman older than 75 with acute or convalescent COVID-19. Each CDR3 is given with its conserved first and last residue. A D gene is named only where the DNA matches it firmly. Only some rows state a clone size, as once, few, many or a class for expanded clones.

clone size: NA
J gene: TRBJ2-1
D gene: TRBD2
V gene: TRBV27
CDR3 DNA: TGTGCCAGCAGTTTCGGGACTACCCACAATGAGCAGTTCTTC
CDR3 protein: CASSFGTTHNEQFF

clone size: NA
J gene: TRBJ1-6
D gene: TRBD1
V gene: TRBV4-3
CDR3 DNA: TGCGCCAGCAGCCGCGTCACGCCGGGACAGAATTCACCCCTCCACTTT
CDR3 protein: CASSRVTPGQNSPLHF

clone size: NA
J gene: TRBJ1-2
D gene: NA
V gene: TRBV7-3
CDR3 DNA: TGTGCCAGCAGCTCAACCGGAGGGGCTAACTATGGCTACACCTTC
CDR3 protein: CASSSTGGANYGYTF

clone size: NA
J gene: TRBJ2-6
D gene: TRBD2
V gene: TRBV18
CDR3 DNA: TGTGCCAGCTCACTGCTTCGCCTAGCGGGTTCCTCTGGGGCCAACGTCCTGACTTTC
CDR3 protein: CASSLLRLAGSSGANVLTF

clone size: few
J gene: TRBJ1-5
D gene: NA
V gene: TRBV7-2
CDR3 DNA: TGTGCCAGCAGCTTAGACCGGGTGGGCAATCAGCCCCAGCATTTT
CDR3 protein: CASSLDRVGNQPQHF

clone size: once
J gene: TRBJ1-2
D gene: TRBD1
V gene: TRBV23-1
CDR3 DNA: TGCGCCAGCAGTCAAGACCCCAGGGGGCGAATCTTCCCCTCATATGGCTACACCTTC
CDR3 protein: CASSQDPRGRIFPSYGYTF

clone size: NA
J gene: TRBJ1-4
D gene: NA
V gene: TRBV12-3/TRBV12-4
CDR3 DNA: TGTGCCAGCAGCCCGGGGTTGGGGGAAAAACTGTTTTTT
CDR3 protein: CASSPGLGEKLFF

clone size: NA
J gene: TRBJ2-3
D gene: NA
V gene: TRBV7-9
CDR3 DNA: TGTGCCAGCAGCCCTCTCTCGGGGAGAGATACGCAGTATTTT
CDR3 protein: CASSPLSGRDTQYF

clone size: NA
J gene: TRBJ2-3
D gene: TRBD2
V gene: TRBV7-2
CDR3 DNA: TGTGCCAGCAGTAGAAAGGGGACTAGCGGGGGGTCGTCAGATACGCAGTATTTT
CDR3 protein: CASSRKGTSGGSSDTQYF

clone size: NA
J gene: TRBJ2-1
D gene: TRBD2
V gene: TRBV7-8
CDR3 DNA: TGTGCCAGCAGCCCCGGACTTGTAGCGGGAGGATCCTACAATGAGCAGTTCTTC
CDR3 protein: CASSPGLVAGGSYNEQFF

clone size: NA
J gene: TRBJ2-7
D gene: TRBD2
V gene: TRBV5-1
CDR3 DNA: TGCGCCAGCAGCTCCGCCGGGGGGTCAACCTACGAGCAGTACTTC
CDR3 protein: CASSSAGGSTYEQYF

clone size: once
J gene: TRBJ2-1
D gene: TRBD2
V gene: TRBV6-2/TRBV6-3
CDR3 DNA: TGTGCCAGCAGTAAACTAGCGAGCTCCTACAATGAGCAGTTCTTC
CDR3 protein: CASSKLASSYNEQFF

clone size: NA
J gene: TRBJ2-3
D gene: TRBD2
V gene: TRBV14
CDR3 DNA: TGTGCCAGCAGCTGGGGACTAGCGGGAGCCCCGCAGTATTTT
CDR3 protein: CASSWGLAGAPQYF

clone size: NA
J gene: TRBJ2-7
D gene: NA
V gene: TRBV7-2
CDR3 DNA: TGTGCCAGCAGCCCACAGGGATTCGAGCAGTACTTC
CDR3 protein: CASSPQGFEQYF

clone size: NA
J gene: TRBJ1-2
D gene: TRBD1
V gene: TRBV18
CDR3 DNA: TGTGCCAGCTCACCGCAGGGGGCGTCCAACTATGGCTACACCTTC
CDR3 protein: CASSPQGASNYGYTF

clone size: NA
J gene: TRBJ2-3
D gene: NA
V gene: TRBV28
CDR3 DNA: TGTGCCAGCAGCGTCACAGATACGCAGTATTTT
CDR3 protein: CASSVTDTQYF

clone size: NA
J gene: TRBJ2-1
D gene: TRBD2
V gene: TRBV28
CDR3 DNA: TGTGCCAGCAGTTCATTAGCGGGAGCAATCCACAATGAGCAGTTCTTC
CDR3 protein: CASSSLAGAIHNEQFF

clone size: NA
J gene: TRBJ2-7
D gene: TRBD1
V gene: TRBV5-1
CDR3 DNA: TGCGCCAGCAGCTTGGCAGGGGGATCCTACGAGCAGTACTTC
CDR3 protein: CASSLAGGSYEQYF

clone size: NA
J gene: TRBJ1-2
D gene: TRBD1
V gene: TRBV7-3
CDR3 DNA: TGTGCCAGCAGCGCAGGACAGGGCTATGGCTACACCTTC
CDR3 protein: CASSAGQGYGYTF

clone size: NA
J gene: TRBJ2-6
D gene: NA
V gene: TRBV3-1/TRBV3-2
CDR3 DNA: TGTGCCAGCAGCCAAGGTCAGGGCCTTCAGGCCAACGTCCTGACTTTC
CDR3 protein: CASSQGQGLQANVLTF

clone size: NA
J gene: TRBJ2-3
D gene: TRBD2
V gene: TRBV18
CDR3 DNA: TGTGCCAGCTCGTTGGGGACTAGCGGGGCCCCTAGCACAGATACGCAGTATTTT
CDR3 protein: CASSLGTSGAPSTDTQYF

clone size: NA
J gene: TRBJ2-7
D gene: NA
V gene: TRBV11-2
CDR3 DNA: TGTGCCAGCAGCCAATCAACCCCGGGGTACGAGCAGTACTTC
CDR3 protein: CASSQSTPGYEQYF

clone size: NA
J gene: TRBJ1-5
D gene: NA
V gene: TRBV28
CDR3 DNA: TGTGCCAGCCGTAGCCCCGTGGGCAATCAGCCCCAGCATTTT
CDR3 protein: CASRSPVGNQPQHF

clone size: NA
J gene: TRBJ2-2
D gene: NA
V gene: TRBV6-2/TRBV6-3
CDR3 DNA: TGTGCCAGCAGTTACGAGGGTAGGGAGCTGTTTTTT
CDR3 protein: CASSYEGRELFF

clone size: NA
J gene: TRBJ1-2
D gene: NA
V gene: TRBV6-2/TRBV6-3
CDR3 DNA: TGTGCCAGCAGCCTCGAGCGGGGGTATGGCTACACCTTC
CDR3 protein: CASSLERGYGYTF

clone size: NA
J gene: TRBJ1-5
D gene: NA
V gene: TRBV28
CDR3 DNA: TGTGCCAGCAGTTTAGGCAGGTCCAATCAGCCCCAGCATTTT
CDR3 protein: CASSLGRSNQPQHF

clone size: NA
J gene: TRBJ2-1
D gene: NA
V gene: TRBV24-1
CDR3 DNA: TGTGCCACCAGTGATTCCGGACAGATATACAATGAGCAGTTCTTC
CDR3 protein: CATSDSGQIYNEQFF

clone size: NA
J gene: TRBJ2-3
D gene: NA
V gene: TRBV7-3
CDR3 DNA: TGTGCCAGCAGCTTAGAGTACCCCGATACGCAGTATTTT
CDR3 protein: CASSLEYPDTQYF

clone size: NA
J gene: TRBJ1-2
D gene: TRBD1
V gene: TRBV28
CDR3 DNA: TGTGCCAGCAAGTCCCTATCGACAGGGAGCGGTGGCTACACCTTC
CDR3 protein: CASKSLSTGSGGYTF

clone size: NA
J gene: TRBJ2-5
D gene: TRBD2
V gene: TRBV28
CDR3 DNA: TGTGCCAGCAGTGGCGGGACTAGCAGAGAGACCCAGTACTTC
CDR3 protein: CASSGGTSRETQYF

clone size: NA
J gene: TRBJ2-7
D gene: NA
V gene: TRBV5-1
CDR3 DNA: TGCGCCAGCAGCCCTGGACAGACCAACTACGAGCAGTACTTC
CDR3 protein: CASSPGQTNYEQYF

clone size: NA
J gene: TRBJ1-1
D gene: NA
V gene: TRBV10-3
CDR3 DNA: TGTGCCATCAGTGAGCCGATCGGACGAGGGGGCACTGAAGCTTTCTTT
CDR3 protein: CAISEPIGRGGTEAFF

clone size: NA
J gene: TRBJ2-3
D gene: NA
V gene: TRBV6-5
CDR3 DNA: TGTGCCAGCCGGAGCGGGTCGGTGGATACGCAGTATTTT
CDR3 protein: CASRSGSVDTQYF

clone size: NA
J gene: TRBJ2-3
D gene: TRBD2
V gene: TRBV6-1
CDR3 DNA: TGTGCCAGCAGTGAATGGGGACTAGCGGGAGGCACAGATACGCAGTATTTT
CDR3 protein: CASSEWGLAGGTDTQYF

clone size: NA
J gene: TRBJ2-1
D gene: NA
V gene: TRBV5-1
CDR3 DNA: TGCGCCAGCAGCTTCGCGGGCTCCTACAATGAGCAGTTCTTC
CDR3 protein: CASSFAGSYNEQFF

clone size: NA
J gene: TRBJ2-1
D gene: TRBD2
V gene: TRBV5-6
CDR3 DNA: TGTGCCAGCAGCTTGTTTCTAGCGGCCTCCTACAATGAGCAGTTCTTC
CDR3 protein: CASSLFLAASYNEQFF

clone size: once
J gene: TRBJ2-5
D gene: NA
V gene: TRBV5-5
CDR3 DNA: TGTGCCAGCAGCTTCATTCAGGAGACCCAGTACTTC
CDR3 protein: CASSFIQETQYF

clone size: once
J gene: TRBJ1-1
D gene: TRBD1
V gene: TRBV7-9
CDR3 DNA: TGTGCCAGCAGCTTAACCGACAGGGCCAACACTGAAGCTTTCTTT
CDR3 protein: CASSLTDRANTEAFF

clone size: NA
J gene: TRBJ2-5
D gene: NA
V gene: TRBV18
CDR3 DNA: TGTGCCAGCTCACTTACTGCGGGCCAAGAGACCCAGTACTTC
CDR3 protein: CASSLTAGQETQYF

clone size: NA
J gene: TRBJ1-4
D gene: NA
V gene: TRBV7-2
CDR3 DNA: TGTGCCAGCAGCCAACAGTTTGAAAATGAAAAACTGTTTTTT
CDR3 protein: CASSQQFENEKLFF

clone size: few
J gene: TRBJ2-7
D gene: TRBD2
V gene: TRBV4-1
CDR3 DNA: TGCGCCAGCAGCCAAGATGCGACTAGCGGGTTTTACGAGCAGTACTTC
CDR3 protein: CASSQDATSGFYEQYF

clone size: NA
J gene: TRBJ1-2
D gene: NA
V gene: TRBV6-2/TRBV6-3
CDR3 DNA: TGTGCCAGCAGTTACAGGACAGCTAACTATGGCTACACCTTC
CDR3 protein: CASSYRTANYGYTF

clone size: NA
J gene: TRBJ2-1
D gene: NA
V gene: TRBV18
CDR3 DNA: TGTGCCAGCTCACGGGACTCTTCGGCAGGGAATGAGCAGTTCTTC
CDR3 protein: CASSRDSSAGNEQFF

clone size: few
J gene: TRBJ1-2
D gene: NA
V gene: TRBV11-2
CDR3 DNA: TGTGCCAGCAGCTTAGATCTAGGTCGCTATGGCTACACCTTC
CDR3 protein: CASSLDLGRYGYTF

clone size: NA
J gene: TRBJ1-3
D gene: NA
V gene: TRBV18
CDR3 DNA: TGTGCCAGCTCACCACCGTCCGAGAACACCATATATTTT
CDR3 protein: CASSPPSENTIYF

clone size: NA
J gene: TRBJ1-6
D gene: TRBD1
V gene: TRBV27
CDR3 DNA: TGTGCCAGCAGTCTATCCCCGACAGGGGGCCCTTCACCCCTCCACTTT
CDR3 protein: CASSLSPTGGPSPLHF

clone size: NA
J gene: TRBJ1-2
D gene: NA
V gene: TRBV19
CDR3 DNA: TGTGCCAGTAGTACCCTGACAGCAAACTATGGCTACACCTTC
CDR3 protein: CASSTLTANYGYTF

clone size: NA
J gene: TRBJ2-5
D gene: NA
V gene: TRBV28
CDR3 DNA: TGTGCCGGAGGAACTAACCTTGGGGAGACCCAGTACTTC
CDR3 protein: CAGGTNLGETQYF

clone size: NA
J gene: TRBJ2-7
D gene: NA
V gene: TRBV5-1
CDR3 DNA: TGCGCCAGCAGCAGGGGATCTATCTACGAGCAGTACTTC
CDR3 protein: CASSRGSIYEQYF

clone size: NA
J gene: TRBJ2-1
D gene: NA
V gene: TRBV7-3
CDR3 DNA: TGTGCCAGCAGCCTGGGGGCTAGGGCCGGCAATGAGCAGTTCTTC
CDR3 protein: CASSLGARAGNEQFF

clone size: NA
J gene: TRBJ1-1
D gene: NA
V gene: TRBV28
CDR3 DNA: TGTGCCAGCACCCAGCCCACCGGGACACGGAGAGAAGCTTTCTTT
CDR3 protein: CASTQPTGTRREAFF

clone size: NA
J gene: TRBJ1-4
D gene: NA
V gene: TRBV6-5
CDR3 DNA: TGTGCCAGCAGTTCCGCGGGGGCAACTAATGAAAAACTGTTTTTT
CDR3 protein: CASSSAGATNEKLFF

clone size: NA
J gene: TRBJ2-7
D gene: NA
V gene: TRBV19
CDR3 DNA: TGTGCCAGTAGCCGCAGCTCCTACGAGCAGTACTTC
CDR3 protein: CASSRSSYEQYF

clone size: NA
J gene: TRBJ1-2
D gene: TRBD1
V gene: TRBV7-9
CDR3 DNA: TGTGCCAGCAGCCCCGTCCTCCCGGACAGGGGGTCTGGCTACACCTTC
CDR3 protein: CASSPVLPDRGSGYTF

clone size: NA
J gene: TRBJ1-2
D gene: NA
V gene: TRBV9
CDR3 DNA: TGTGCCAGCAGCGCAATGAGAGGGCAGTTCTATGGCTACACCTTC
CDR3 protein: CASSAMRGQFYGYTF

clone size: NA
J gene: TRBJ2-3
D gene: NA
V gene: TRBV5-1
CDR3 DNA: TGCGCCAGCAGCTTGGCGCGGGGTAGGGGAGATACGCAGTATTTT
CDR3 protein: CASSLARGRGDTQYF

clone size: NA
J gene: TRBJ2-2
D gene: TRBD2
V gene: TRBV7-8
CDR3 DNA: TGTGCCAGCAGCTTTATAGCGGGAGGGTCCGGGGAGCTGTTTTTT
CDR3 protein: CASSFIAGGSGELFF

clone size: NA
J gene: TRBJ1-1
D gene: TRBD1
V gene: TRBV3-1/TRBV3-2
CDR3 DNA: TGTGCCAGCAGCCAAGATCTTGGAGGGGGCGCTGAAGCTTTCTTT
CDR3 protein: CASSQDLGGGAEAFF

clone size: NA
J gene: TRBJ2-7
D gene: NA
V gene: TRBV7-9
CDR3 DNA: TGTGCCAGCAGCCCCAGGGTAGGGCCCGAGCAGTACTTC
CDR3 protein: CASSPRVGPEQYF